This T cell receptor (beta chain) derives from a study of CD8 T cells in ankylosing spondylitis. This CDR3 has 13 amino acids. Looked up from germline, CDR1 is MNHNS and CDR2 is SASEGT. Deletions cut 1 base from V and 9 bases from J, with 7 bases between. As the method for making TCR beta libraries, quantitative 5'-RACE with molecular barcodes was used. Using its own MiXCR run on the 5' RACE reads, TCRdb lists one record per CDR3 protein. The sample records almost 400,000 distinct CDR3 sequences, 20% to 25% being singletons. Study-level points and caveats: A motif in TCR beta, a set of eight highly homologous variants, appeared characteristic of ankylosing spondylitis blood.

This clonotype was seen a handful of times. Its antigen is unidentified. The sequence derives from a male donor with ankylosing spondylitis. J is TRBJ1-6 and V is TRBV6-1; D is unclear. What was sequenced was blood, either unsorted or a sorted T cell fraction (not recorded which). The CDR3 DNA follows: TGTGCCAGCAGTGAAGTGTTTAGTTCACCCCTCCACTTT. Translating it yields CASSEVFSSPLHF.